Sequencing of this T cell receptor (beta chain) was carried out in a study of cytomegalovirus exposure and HLA in healthy donors (dated by TCRdb to 2016 to 2017). Regarding the complete study: In an earlier analysis of roughly 500 of the donors, approximately 300 Gb of sequence data and roughly 100 million unique TCR beta sequences from about 190 million T cells were reported. The genetic ancestry cluster associated with self-reported Caucasian donors included 81% of the 398 genotyped donors. Using immunosequencing, the study profiled T cell repertoires from 640 or so subjects and related those repertoires to cytomegalovirus serostatus. Rather than drawing on any new phenotypic data, the later analysis identified candidate immune exposures from TCR beta sequences and the way those sequences occurred across donors. Donor age, sex, ethnicity and CMV serostatus were compiled together with the repertoire data. Along with the approximately 670-subject first cohort, a separate validation cohort of around 110 different subjects was used. The study combined high-throughput TCR immunosequencing, statistical association of individual TCRs with disease status, and machine learning to predict cytomegalovirus infection status. Several DR-DQ haplotypes were treated as single units for association and clustering because of strong linkage in the cohort. Across roughly 420 genotyped donors of the cohort, an average of about 200,000 unique TCR beta nucleotide sequences per donor were sequenced, and 15% to 20% of those sequences were non-productive. Typing coverage differed by locus: A, B, C, DRB1 and DQB1 were typed in roughly 629-630 donors, DQA1 in approximately 520, DPA1 in some 600, and DPB1 in around 440. The study aimed to test whether signatures of past pathogen exposure could be identified by cataloging public T cell receptors. Both class I and class II loci were covered by HLA typing, at four-digit resolution. To decide whether each TCR beta V gene segment behaved as functional or pseudogenic, an earlier analysis of some 570 of the donors relied on high-throughput TCR beta sequencing. Every discovery cohort repertoire had been produced on one sequencing platform. A later genetic analysis took genome-wide SNP genotypes for about 55% of the 666 donors and used that subset as a discovery cohort. In a later analysis, previously published TCR beta repertoires from fewer than 750 donors were re-analyzed and high-resolution HLA genotyping was added so that TCR occurrence patterns could be studied. An early release that covered roughly 600 HLA-typed donors contained around 300 gigabases of sequencing data and tens of millions of unique TCR sequences. General findings and caveats noted by the study authors: In both the original and validation cohorts, the classifier was reported to diagnose cytomegalovirus status with high specificity and sensitivity. Several of the top co-occurrence clusters appeared to be linked to parvovirus B19, influenza, CMV and Epstein-Barr virus, according to a later analysis. At a false discovery rate of 0.05, a later analysis linked 15,000 to 20,000 TCR beta sequences to specific HLA alleles. A later analysis found that TCR association rates varied across HLA loci, with DRB1 alleles showing the most associated TCRs and HLA-C alleles the fewest. The 87-base-pair reads could not distinguish some IMGT-functional V segments, including TRBV6-2 and TRBV6-3, so those segments were excluded. Because HLA typing was unavailable for some donors at each locus, only the typed subset was used in association tests. A group of highly shared sequence variants was considered likely to be a technical artifact of the sequencing pipeline. Assigning TCR associations to individual alleles was difficult when HLA alleles, especially DR and DQ, strongly co-occurred. While some public TCRs were present in many individuals, most TCR sequences turned up only very rarely across donors. An association between a missense DCLRE1C variant and V-gene and J-gene trimming of TCR beta chains was found in a later genetic analysis and replicated in an independent cohort. A total of fewer than 200 TCR beta chains were listed by the study as associated with cytomegalovirus. Correlated functional status among segregating V segments might reflect linkage disequilibrium, but an unknown experimental factor could not be ruled out. The only immune exposure information available for the cohort was CMV serostatus. The authors suggested that the approach could potentially be extended to other disease states and immunological phenotypes. In vitro tests confirmed that three of the cytomegalovirus-associated TCR beta chains recognize cytomegalovirus antigens. A further reported finding was that TCR beta sequences accurately predicted the HLA-A and HLA-B alleles for most subjects in the first cohort. In a later genetic analysis, fewer N-insertions in productive TCRs were reported among donors in an Asian-associated ancestry cluster than the approximately 630-donor mean. Roughly uniform sequencing depth across donors was assumed in presence/absence analyses, although this assumption may not hold. In an earlier analysis of several hundred of the donors, most TCR beta V segments were observed in productive rearrangements about 87% or about 30% of the time, broadly matching IMGT annotations. In a later analysis, HLA-associated TCR beta chains showed more clonal expansion and lower generation probabilities than non-associated chains that were equally common. The cohort was sequenced for TCR beta chains only, and without alpha or paired-chain data the features that could be detected were limited. In a later analysis, most CMV-associated TCR beta chains were found to appear HLA-restricted, with HLA associations seemingly driven largely by CMV exposure. Because counts were too low, seventeen rarely observed V segments, including chromosome 9 orphons, were excluded from the earlier analysis of 587 of the donors.

Libraries came from the immunoSEQ multiplex PCR assay. For the multiplex PCR, a mixture combining 60 forward primers for TCR Vbeta segments and 13 reverse primers for TCR Jbeta segments was used. The CDR3 region of rearranged TCR beta genes was amplified from genomic DNA by a multiplex PCR assay. The amplified TCR beta libraries were sequenced on the Illumina HiSeq System as 87-base-pair reads. The original pipeline was this. In a later analysis, 70 million to 95 million unique TCR beta chains were counted across the approximately 640 repertoires, and roughly 11 million of these chains were shared by at least two donors. To remove PCR and sequencing errors, raw reads were error-corrected and collapsed into unique sequences using a nearest-neighbor algorithm that merged closely related sequences. V, D and J gene segments were assigned by aligning CDR3 sequences to IMGT reference sequences. For a sequence to be retained, at least a six-nucleotide match to both a V gene segment and a J gene segment was required. A rearrangement was called productive if the CDR3 had no stop codons and remained in frame with V and J, and every other rearrangement was called non-productive. Following IMGT convention, CDR3 was defined as the stretch from the second conserved V-encoded cysteine up to the conserved J-encoded phenylalanine. The earlier analysis of about 590 of the donors excluded sequences that lacked an unambiguous match to a single V gene segment. In an earlier analysis of roughly 600 of the donors, a V segment was called functional when productive rearrangements were above 56.7%, and segregating when the standard deviation between donors exceeded 5%. To diagnose cytomegalovirus status from the catalog of TCR beta chain sequences, a statistical classification framework was built. A later analysis assigned V and J genes by comparing TCR nucleotide sequences with IMGT/GENE-DB human TR gene sequences. A later analysis assigned CDR3 sequences and most-parsimonious VDJ recombination scenarios with the TCRdist pipeline. A later analysis defined each TCR beta chain by its CDR3 amino acid sequence plus V-gene family, and excluded reads lacking a unique V-gene family. A later analysis removed 592 highly shared, low-generation-probability nucleotide sequences to deal with suspected cross-contamination and a sequencing artifact. For each public chain, a later analysis derived a clonal expansion index from normalized ranks of inferred template counts within each repertoire. A later analysis computed generation probabilities with a VDJ recombination model fitted to out-of-frame rearrangements, and checked the results against IGoR. In a later analysis, TCR-TCR, TCR-HLA and TCR-CMV co-occurrence was scored with hypergeometric tests, and a repertoire-size bias correction was applied to TCR pairs. To estimate false discovery rates, a later analysis permuted the HLA or CMV assignments 20 times. In a later analysis, co-occurring TCRs were grouped with DBSCAN, and TCRdist sequence similarity was added when clustering was performed within HLA-allele-positive subsets. Repertoires with fewer than 30,000 or more than 120,000 public chains, plus five repertoires with anomalous nucleotide sharing, were excluded from co-occurrence clustering. TCRdb's version of the immuneACCESS table is confined to in-frame rearrangements and falls short of the full clone set. An unresolved V gene accounts for under half of the shortfall where checked; the remainder is of unknown origin. The V and J calls and clone size were taken over from that table, and D and trimming were inferred from the DNA. Within this sample are over 130,000 clones, with 76% of them counted one time only. The ten biggest clones cover roughly 1.9% of the sample.

This clone was recorded once. Its antigen target is currently unknown. Base qualities were left out, and no much larger clone turns up one base away. The cohort was made up of 666 healthy bone marrow donors. Cohort members were all nominally healthy when sampled, although unrecorded immune exposures were likely present. The donor tested CMV seronegative and was one of the 352 seronegative cohort members. Each donor provided a peripheral blood sample, and peripheral blood mononuclear cells were used for TCR beta sequencing. Genomic DNA extraction from the blood cell samples was performed with the Qiagen DNeasy Blood Extraction Kit. The germline V gene (reference sequence) specifies GTSNPN as CDR1 and SVGIG as CDR2. V drops 3 bases and J drops 4 bases, leaving 13 bases in between. The CDR3 holds 15 amino acids from the cysteine to the phenylalanine. Only the CDR3 DNA stays, 45 bases, in frame from base 1.

This TCR was sampled from a man aged 40-50 years in good health and CMV-seronegative. The V gene is TRBV30 and the J gene is TRBJ2-6, with the identity of the D gene unclear. The sample consisted of PBMCs. The CDR3 protein sequence reads: CAWRPDISGANVLTF. The base sequence is TGTGCCTGGAGGCCCGACATTTCGGGGGCCAACGTCCTGACTTTC.